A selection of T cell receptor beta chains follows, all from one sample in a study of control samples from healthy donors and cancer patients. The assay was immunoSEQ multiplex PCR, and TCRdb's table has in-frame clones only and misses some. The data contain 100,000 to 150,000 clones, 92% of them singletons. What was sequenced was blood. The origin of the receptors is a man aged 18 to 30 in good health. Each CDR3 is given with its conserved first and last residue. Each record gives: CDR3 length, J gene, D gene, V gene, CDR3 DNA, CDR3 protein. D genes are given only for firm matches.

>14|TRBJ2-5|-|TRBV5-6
TGTGCCAGCAGCTACGGACTGTACCAAGAGACCCAGTACTTC
CASSYGLYQETQYF
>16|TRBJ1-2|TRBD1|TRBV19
TGTGCCAGTAGTATAGAAGGCCAGGGGGCTTACTATGGCTACACCTTC
CASSIEGQGAYYGYTF
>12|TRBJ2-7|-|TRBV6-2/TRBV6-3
TGTGCCAGCAGTTCCGGCTCCTACGAGCAGTACTTC
CASSSGSYEQYF
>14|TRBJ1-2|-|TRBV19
TGTGCCAGTACCCGGGGAGACTCTAACTATGGCTACACCTTC
CASTRGDSNYGYTF
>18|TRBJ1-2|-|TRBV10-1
TGCGCCAGCAGTGAAGCGTATAGGTGGAGAGGGTTCGGCTATGGCTACACCTTC
CASSEAYRWRGFGYGYTF
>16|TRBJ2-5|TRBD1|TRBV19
TGTGCCAGTAGTGAGGGACGGACAGGGTGGTCGGAGACCCAGTACTTC
CASSEGRTGWSETQYF
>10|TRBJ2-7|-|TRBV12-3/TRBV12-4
TGTGCCAGCAGTTTCTACGAGCAGTACTTC
CASSFYEQYF
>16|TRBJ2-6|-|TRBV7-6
TGTGCCAGCAGCTTAGCATGGACATCAGGGGCCAACGTCCTGACTTTC
CASSLAWTSGANVLTF
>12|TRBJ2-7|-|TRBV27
TGTGCCAGCAGCCCCTCGGCCGACGAGCAGTACTTC
CASSPSADEQYF
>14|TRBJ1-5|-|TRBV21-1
TGTGCCAGCCTTGGACAGGGGGCGACTCAGCCCCAGCATTTT
CASLGQGATQPQHF
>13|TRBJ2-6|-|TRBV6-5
TGTGCCAGCAACAAGCCTGGGGCCAACGTCCTGACTTTC
CASNKPGANVLTF